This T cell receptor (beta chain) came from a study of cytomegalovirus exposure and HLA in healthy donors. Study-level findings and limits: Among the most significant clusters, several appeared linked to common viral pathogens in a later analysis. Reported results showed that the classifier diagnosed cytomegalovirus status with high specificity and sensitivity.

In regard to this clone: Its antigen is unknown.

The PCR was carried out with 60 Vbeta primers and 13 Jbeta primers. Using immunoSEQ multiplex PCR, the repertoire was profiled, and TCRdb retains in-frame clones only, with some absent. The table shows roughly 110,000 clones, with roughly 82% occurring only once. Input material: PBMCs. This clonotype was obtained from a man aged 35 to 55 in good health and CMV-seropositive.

CDR3 coding DNA: TGTGCCAGCAGTTTCGGGGGGCAGGGGAGTTCTGAAGCTTTCTTT. Protein product: CASSFGGQGSSEAFF. This chain joins TRBV28 and TRBJ1-1, with a possible D match to TRBD1 (6 bases). Trimming removed 3 bases from V and 6 bases from J, with 17 bases in between. Germline V gene sequence: CDR1 MDHEN, CDR2 SYDVKM. The CDR3 has 15 residues.